Listed here is a single TCR beta chain. CDR1 is SGDLS and CDR2 is YYNGEE in the germline V gene. The CDR3 sequence is 15 residues long. J lost 5 bases, V lost 2 bases, and 8 bases had no gene match. Per the original methods: Amplification from reference gene primers served as the basis for estimated nucleated cell counts. Clones were sequenced by immunoSEQ multiplex PCR, and TCRdb holds only the in-frame ones, with some missing. The V and J calls and clone size were taken over from that table, and D and trimming were inferred from the DNA. The sample includes over 150,000 clones, around 84% seen only once; the top ten take 7%. The record originates from a study of blood T cell repertoires in COVID-19. Looking at the study overall: COVID-19 samples from acute and convalescent phases originated in the United States, Italy and Spain. PBMCs, B-cell-depleted T cells, or T cells provided the cDNA or gDNA that made up the material.

The chain recombines TRBV9 with TRBJ2-3; 7 bases are shared with TRBD2. This clonotype originated in a man aged 50 to 60 with active or convalescent COVID-19. The material sequenced was peripheral blood. The CDR3 spells CASSVTGGHIDTQYF. Here the CDR3 DNA reads TGTGCCAGCAGCGTGACGGGAGGCCATATAGATACGCAGTATTTT. The whole variable domain, remainder taken from reference TRBV9 and TRBJ2-3, is DSGVTQTPKHLITATGQRVTLRCSPRSGDLSVYWYQQSLDQGLQFLIQYYNGEERAKGNILERFSAQQFPDLHSELNLSSLELGDSALYFCASSVTGGHIDTQYFGPGTRLTVL.